This T cell receptor beta chain was identified in a study of tumor and adjacent non-tumor tissue in lung cancer. A note on this clonotype: The junction and the germline gene differ at one end; a read error may be behind it.

Germline CDR1 SGHNT, CDR2 YYREEE (reference sequence). The CDR3 consists of 17 residues. The library came from three nested PCR rounds adapted from ARM-PCR protocols. Each CDR3 protein gets one entry after TCRdb re-called the multiplex PCR reads with MiXCR. There are some 120,000 distinct CDR3 sequences in the sample; 60% to 70% occur only once, and 9.5% to 15% lies in the top ten. The template was RNA from unsorted bulk tissue. The chain is built from TRBV5-4 and TRBJ2-1; a weak D match, TRBD1 (5 bases). The sequenced sample consisted of lung tumor tissue. The sequence came from a man aged 25 to 45 with non-small cell lung cancer. CDR3: CASSDNKGRSSYNEQFF. The CDR3 DNA reads TGTGCAAGCAGCGATAACAAGGGGCGCAGCTCCTACAATGAGCAGTTCTTC. Full variable domain (rest looked up from reference TRBV5-4 and TRBJ2-1): ETGVTQSPTHLIKTRGQQVTLRCSSQSGHNTVSWYQQALGQGPQFIFQYYREEENGRGNFPPRFSGLQFPNYSSELNVNALELDDSALYLCASSDNKGRSSYNEQFFGPGTRLTVL.